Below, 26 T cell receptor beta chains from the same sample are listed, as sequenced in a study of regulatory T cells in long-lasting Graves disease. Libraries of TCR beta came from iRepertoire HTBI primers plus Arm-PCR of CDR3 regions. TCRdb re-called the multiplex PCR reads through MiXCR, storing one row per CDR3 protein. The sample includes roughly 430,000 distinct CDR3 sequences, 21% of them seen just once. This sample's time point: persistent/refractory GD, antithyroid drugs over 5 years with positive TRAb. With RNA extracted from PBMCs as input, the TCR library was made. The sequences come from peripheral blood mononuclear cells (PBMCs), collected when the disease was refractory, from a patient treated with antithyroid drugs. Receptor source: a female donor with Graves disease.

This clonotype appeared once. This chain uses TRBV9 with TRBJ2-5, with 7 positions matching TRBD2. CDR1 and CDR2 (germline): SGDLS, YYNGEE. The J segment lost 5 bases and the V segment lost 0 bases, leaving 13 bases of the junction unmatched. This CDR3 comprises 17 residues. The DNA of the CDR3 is TGTGCCAGCAGCGTAGTCCCAGTGGGAGGGCCTGGGGAGACCCAGTACTTC. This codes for CASSVVPVGGPGETQYF.

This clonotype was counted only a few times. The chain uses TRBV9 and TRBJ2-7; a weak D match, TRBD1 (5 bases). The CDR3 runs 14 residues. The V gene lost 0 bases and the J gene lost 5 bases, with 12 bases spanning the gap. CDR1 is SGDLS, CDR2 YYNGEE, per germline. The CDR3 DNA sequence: TGTGCCAGCAGCGTAGATCAGGGATCAGACGAGCAGTACTTC. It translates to CASSVDQGSDEQYF. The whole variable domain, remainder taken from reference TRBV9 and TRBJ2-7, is DSGVTQTPKHLITATGQRVTLRCSPRSGDLSVYWYQQSLDQGLQFLIQYYNGEERAKGNILERFSAQQFPDLHSELNLSSLELGDSALYFCASSVDQGSDEQYFGPGTRLTVT.

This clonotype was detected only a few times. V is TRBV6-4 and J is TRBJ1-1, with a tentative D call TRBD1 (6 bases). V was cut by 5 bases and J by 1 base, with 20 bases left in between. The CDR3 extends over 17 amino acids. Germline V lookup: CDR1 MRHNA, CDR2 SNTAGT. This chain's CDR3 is CASSYWKGVTGNTEAFF. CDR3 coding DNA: TGTGCCAGCAGTTACTGGAAAGGGGTGACAGGGAACACTGAAGCTTTCTTT.

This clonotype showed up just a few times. The CDR3 DNA is TGCAGTGCTCGGACACTAGACTACGAGCAGTACTTC. Its protein is CSARTLDYEQYF. The V gene is TRBV20-1, the J gene TRBJ2-7; D may be TRBD1 or TRBD2 (5 bases each). CDR1 and CDR2 (germline): DFQATT, SNEGSKA (reference sequence). The CDR3 has 12 amino acids. V was shortened by 5 bases and J by 3 bases, with 11 bases between the two germline ends.

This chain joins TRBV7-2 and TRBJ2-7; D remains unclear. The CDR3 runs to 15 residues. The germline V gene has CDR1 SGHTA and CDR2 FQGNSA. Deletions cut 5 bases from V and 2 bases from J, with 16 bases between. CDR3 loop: CASSQDWWGTYEQYF. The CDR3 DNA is TGTGCCAGCAGCCAAGATTGGTGGGGAACCTACGAGCAGTACTTC.

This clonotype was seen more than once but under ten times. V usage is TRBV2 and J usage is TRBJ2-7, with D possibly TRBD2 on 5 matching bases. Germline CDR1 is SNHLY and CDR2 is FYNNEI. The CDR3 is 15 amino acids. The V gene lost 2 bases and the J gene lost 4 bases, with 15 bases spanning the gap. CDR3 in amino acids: CASSETGSTSYEQYF. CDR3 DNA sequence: TGTGCCAGCAGTGAAACGGGGAGTACCTCTTACGAGCAGTACTTC.

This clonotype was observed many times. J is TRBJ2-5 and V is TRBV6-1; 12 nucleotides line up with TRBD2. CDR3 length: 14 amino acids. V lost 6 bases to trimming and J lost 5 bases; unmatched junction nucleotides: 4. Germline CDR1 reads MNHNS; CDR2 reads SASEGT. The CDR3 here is CASRTSGSGETQYF. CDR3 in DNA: TGTGCCAGCAGGACTAGCGGGAGTGGGGAGACCCAGTACTTC.

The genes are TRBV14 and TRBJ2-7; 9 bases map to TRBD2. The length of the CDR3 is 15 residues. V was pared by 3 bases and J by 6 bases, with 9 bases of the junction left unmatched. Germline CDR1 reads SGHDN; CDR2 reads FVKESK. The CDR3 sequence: CASSQPISGSGEQYF. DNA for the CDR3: TGTGCCAGCAGCCAGCCTATTAGCGGGAGCGGCGAGCAGTACTTC.

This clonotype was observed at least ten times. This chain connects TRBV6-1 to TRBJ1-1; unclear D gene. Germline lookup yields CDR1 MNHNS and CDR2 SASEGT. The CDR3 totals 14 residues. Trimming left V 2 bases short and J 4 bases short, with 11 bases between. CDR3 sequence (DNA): TGTGCCAGCAGTGAATCTCGCGGACGCACTGAAGCTTTCTTT. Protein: CASSESRGRTEAFF.

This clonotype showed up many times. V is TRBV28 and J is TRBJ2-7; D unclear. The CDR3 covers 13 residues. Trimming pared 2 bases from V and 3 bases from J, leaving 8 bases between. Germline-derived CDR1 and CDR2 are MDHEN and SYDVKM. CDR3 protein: CASSLGLLYEQYF. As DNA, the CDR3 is TGTGCCAGCAGTTTAGGTCTCCTCTACGAGCAGTACTTC. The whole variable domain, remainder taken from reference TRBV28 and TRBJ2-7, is DVKVTQSSRYLVKRTGEKVFLECVQDMDHENMFWYRQDPGLGLRLIYFSYDVKMKEKGDIPEGYSVSREKKERFSLILESASTNQTSMYLCASSLGLLYEQYFGPGTRLTVT.

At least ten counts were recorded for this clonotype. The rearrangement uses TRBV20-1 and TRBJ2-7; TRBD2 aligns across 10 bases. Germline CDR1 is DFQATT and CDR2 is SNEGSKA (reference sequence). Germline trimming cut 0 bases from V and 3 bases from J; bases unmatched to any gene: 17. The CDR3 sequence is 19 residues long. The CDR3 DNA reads TGCAGTGCTAGAGATGGGGCCAGGCCTACCGGGACTAGCGTCTACGAGCAGTACTTC. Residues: CSARDGARPTGTSVYEQYF.

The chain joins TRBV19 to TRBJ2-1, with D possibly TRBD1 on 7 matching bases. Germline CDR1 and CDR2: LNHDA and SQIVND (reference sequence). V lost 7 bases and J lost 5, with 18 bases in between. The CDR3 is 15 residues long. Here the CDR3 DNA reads TGTGCCAGTACCCCAGGGGGGACGGCAAACAATGAGCAGTTCTTC. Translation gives CASTPGGTANNEQFF.

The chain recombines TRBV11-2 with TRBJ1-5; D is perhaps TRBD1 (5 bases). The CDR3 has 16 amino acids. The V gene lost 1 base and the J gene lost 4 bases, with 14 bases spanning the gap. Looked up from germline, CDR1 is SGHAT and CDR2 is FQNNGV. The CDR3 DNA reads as TGTGCCAGCAGCTTAGGCGGCGTTGGGGGGAATCAGCCCCAGCATTTT. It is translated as CASSLGGVGGNQPQHF.

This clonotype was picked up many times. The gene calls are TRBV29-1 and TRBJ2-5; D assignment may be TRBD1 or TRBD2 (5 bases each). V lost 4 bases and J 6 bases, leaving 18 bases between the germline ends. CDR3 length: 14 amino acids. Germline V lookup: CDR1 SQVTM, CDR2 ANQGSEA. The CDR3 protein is CSVGVALGVQTQYF. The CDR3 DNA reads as TGCAGCGTTGGAGTGGCCTTGGGGGTACAGACCCAGTACTTC.

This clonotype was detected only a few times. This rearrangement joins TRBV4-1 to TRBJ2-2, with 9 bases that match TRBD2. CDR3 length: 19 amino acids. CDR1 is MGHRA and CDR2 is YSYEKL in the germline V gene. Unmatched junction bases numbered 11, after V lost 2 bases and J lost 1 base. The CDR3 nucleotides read TGCGCCAGCAGCCAATTCCCCCCTGCGGGAGGGAAGAACACCGGGGAGCTGTTTTTT. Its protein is CASSQFPPAGGKNTGELFF.

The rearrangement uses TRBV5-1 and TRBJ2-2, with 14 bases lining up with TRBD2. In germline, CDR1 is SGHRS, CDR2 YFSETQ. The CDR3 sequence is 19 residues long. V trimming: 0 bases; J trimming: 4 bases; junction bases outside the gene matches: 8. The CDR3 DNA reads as TGCGCCAGCAGCTTGGTCCCGACTAGCGGGAGGGCTGGCACCGGGGAGCTGTTTTTT. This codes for CASSLVPTSGRAGTGELFF.

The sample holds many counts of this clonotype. CDR3 coding DNA: TGTGCCAGCAGTGCCACTAGCGGGAACTCCTACGAGCAGTACTTC. This gives the protein CASSATSGNSYEQYF. The rearrangement links TRBV28 to TRBJ2-7, with 10 bases matching TRBD2. J lost 0 bases, V lost 5 bases, and 4 bases had no gene match. Germline V CDR1 and CDR2: MDHEN, SYDVKM. The CDR3 consists of 15 residues.

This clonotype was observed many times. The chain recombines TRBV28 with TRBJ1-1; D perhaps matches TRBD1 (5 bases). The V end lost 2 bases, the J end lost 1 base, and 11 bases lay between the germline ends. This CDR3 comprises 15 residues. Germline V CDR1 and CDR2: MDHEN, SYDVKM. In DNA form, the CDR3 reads TGTGCCAGCAGTTTAGGGGACGCCTCGAACACTGAAGCTTTCTTT. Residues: CASSLGDASNTEAFF.

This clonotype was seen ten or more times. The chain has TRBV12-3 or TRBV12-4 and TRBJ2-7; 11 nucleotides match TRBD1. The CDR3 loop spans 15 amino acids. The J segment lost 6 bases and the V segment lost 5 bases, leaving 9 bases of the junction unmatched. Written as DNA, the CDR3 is TGTGCCAGCAGTCGAGGGACAGGGGGTGTGCGCGAGCAGTACTTC. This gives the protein CASSRGTGGVREQYF.

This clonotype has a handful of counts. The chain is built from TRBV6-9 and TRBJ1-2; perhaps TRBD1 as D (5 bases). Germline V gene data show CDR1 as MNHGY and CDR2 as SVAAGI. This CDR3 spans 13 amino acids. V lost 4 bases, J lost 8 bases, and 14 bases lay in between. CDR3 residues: CASSWTGTSGYTF. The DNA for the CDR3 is TGTGCCAGCAGTTGGACCGGGACGAGCGGCTACACCTTC.

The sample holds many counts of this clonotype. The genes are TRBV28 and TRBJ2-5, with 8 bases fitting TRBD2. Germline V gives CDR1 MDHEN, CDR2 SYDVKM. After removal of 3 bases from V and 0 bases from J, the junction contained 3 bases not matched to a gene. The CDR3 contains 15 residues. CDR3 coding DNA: TGTGCCAGCAGTTTGAGACTAGCGTACCAAGAGACCCAGTACTTC. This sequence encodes CASSLRLAYQETQYF.

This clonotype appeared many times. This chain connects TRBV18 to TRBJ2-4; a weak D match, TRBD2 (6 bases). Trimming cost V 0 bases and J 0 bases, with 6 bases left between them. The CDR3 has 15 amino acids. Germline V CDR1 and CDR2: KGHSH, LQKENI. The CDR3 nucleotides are TGTGCCAGCTCACCACCAGCGGGAGCCAAAAACATTCAGTACTTC. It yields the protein CASSPPAGAKNIQYF. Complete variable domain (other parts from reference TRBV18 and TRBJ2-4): NAGVMQNPRHLVRRRGQEARLRCSPMKGHSHVYWYRQLPEEGLKFMVYLQKENIIDESGMPKERFSAEFPKEGPSILRIQQVVRGDSAAYFCASSPPAGAKNIQYFGAGTRLSVL.

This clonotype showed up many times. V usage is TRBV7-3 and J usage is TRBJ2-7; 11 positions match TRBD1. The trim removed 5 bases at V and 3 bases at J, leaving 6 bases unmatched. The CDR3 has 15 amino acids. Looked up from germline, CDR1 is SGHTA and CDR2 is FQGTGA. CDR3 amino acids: CASSVGTGGFYEQYF. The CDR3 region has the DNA TGTGCCAGCAGCGTGGGGACAGGGGGTTTCTACGAGCAGTACTTC.

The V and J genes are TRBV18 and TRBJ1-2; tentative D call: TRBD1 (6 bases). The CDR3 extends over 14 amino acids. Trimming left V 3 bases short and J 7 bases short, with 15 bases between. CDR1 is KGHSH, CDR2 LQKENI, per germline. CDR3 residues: CASSPDRTAFGYTF. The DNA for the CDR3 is TGTGCCAGCTCACCCGACAGGACCGCCTTTGGCTACACCTTC.

CDR3 amino acids: CASSLALAGRLYF. The DNA for the CDR3 is TGTGCCAGCAGCTTAGCCCTAGCGGGAAGACTGTACTTC. The chain carries TRBV7-6 and TRBJ2-7; TRBD2 agrees at 9 bases. Per germline, CDR1 SGHVS and CDR2 FNYEAQ. The length of the CDR3 is 13 residues. V lost 0 bases and J lost 12; bases outside the gene matches: 6.

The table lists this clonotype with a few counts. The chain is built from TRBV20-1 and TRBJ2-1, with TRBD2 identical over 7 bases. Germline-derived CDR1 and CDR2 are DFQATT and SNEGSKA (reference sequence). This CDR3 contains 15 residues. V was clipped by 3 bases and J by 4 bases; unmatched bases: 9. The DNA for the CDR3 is TGCAGTGCTAGGCGTCTGGTCGGGAGGTACAATGAGCAGTTCTTC. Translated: CSARRLVGRYNEQFF.